This TCR beta chain was recorded in a study of monozygotic twins with inflammatory bowel disease. The authors ran two nested PCRs of approximately 16 and 10 cycles on TCRalpha and TCRbeta cDNA. TCRdb re-called the 5' RACE reads; every CDR3 protein appears as one record, without DNA. The listing records just over 300,000 distinct CDR3 sequences. The CDR3 consists of 17 residues. CDR1 and CDR2 (germline): DFQATT, SNEGSKA (reference sequence). Findings and caveats of the study: Results did not support any single strong IBD-associated signal or clonotype. By inverse Simpson index, TCRbeta diversity was lower in IBD patients than in healthy co-twins.

As to this clonotype: What it binds is not known.

This sequence originates from a human donor with ulcerative colitis or Crohn's disease, or a healthy co-twin of an affected twin (not recorded which). Sequencing was done on a sample of blood. This chain joins TRBV20-1 and TRBJ2-2; TCRdb designates TRBD2, a call that cannot be tested without DNA. The CDR3 sequence: CSAGGRGLRGHTGELFF.